This T cell receptor (beta chain) was documented in a study of OX40 agonist ivuxolimab in advanced cancers. The CDR3 extends over 15 amino acids. Germline-derived CDR1 and CDR2 are SGHTA and FQGNSA. The V and J ends lost 2 bases and 2 bases respectively, with 13 bases between them. Using immunoSEQ multiplex PCR, the repertoire was profiled, and TCRdb retains in-frame clones only, with some absent. Among some 100,000 clones listed, 94% were seen once. The source was CD4+ or CD8+ T cells sorted from blood, collected in a trial of the OX40 agonist ivuxolimab. The sequence came from an adult with an advanced solid tumor such as melanoma, head and neck, liver or kidney cancer. The genes are TRBV7-2 and TRBJ2-7; D perhaps matches TRBD2 (6 bases). CDR3 residues: CASSLSAGPTYEQYF. CDR3 sequence (DNA): TGTGCCAGCAGCTTATCGGCGGGGCCAACCTACGAGCAGTACTTC.